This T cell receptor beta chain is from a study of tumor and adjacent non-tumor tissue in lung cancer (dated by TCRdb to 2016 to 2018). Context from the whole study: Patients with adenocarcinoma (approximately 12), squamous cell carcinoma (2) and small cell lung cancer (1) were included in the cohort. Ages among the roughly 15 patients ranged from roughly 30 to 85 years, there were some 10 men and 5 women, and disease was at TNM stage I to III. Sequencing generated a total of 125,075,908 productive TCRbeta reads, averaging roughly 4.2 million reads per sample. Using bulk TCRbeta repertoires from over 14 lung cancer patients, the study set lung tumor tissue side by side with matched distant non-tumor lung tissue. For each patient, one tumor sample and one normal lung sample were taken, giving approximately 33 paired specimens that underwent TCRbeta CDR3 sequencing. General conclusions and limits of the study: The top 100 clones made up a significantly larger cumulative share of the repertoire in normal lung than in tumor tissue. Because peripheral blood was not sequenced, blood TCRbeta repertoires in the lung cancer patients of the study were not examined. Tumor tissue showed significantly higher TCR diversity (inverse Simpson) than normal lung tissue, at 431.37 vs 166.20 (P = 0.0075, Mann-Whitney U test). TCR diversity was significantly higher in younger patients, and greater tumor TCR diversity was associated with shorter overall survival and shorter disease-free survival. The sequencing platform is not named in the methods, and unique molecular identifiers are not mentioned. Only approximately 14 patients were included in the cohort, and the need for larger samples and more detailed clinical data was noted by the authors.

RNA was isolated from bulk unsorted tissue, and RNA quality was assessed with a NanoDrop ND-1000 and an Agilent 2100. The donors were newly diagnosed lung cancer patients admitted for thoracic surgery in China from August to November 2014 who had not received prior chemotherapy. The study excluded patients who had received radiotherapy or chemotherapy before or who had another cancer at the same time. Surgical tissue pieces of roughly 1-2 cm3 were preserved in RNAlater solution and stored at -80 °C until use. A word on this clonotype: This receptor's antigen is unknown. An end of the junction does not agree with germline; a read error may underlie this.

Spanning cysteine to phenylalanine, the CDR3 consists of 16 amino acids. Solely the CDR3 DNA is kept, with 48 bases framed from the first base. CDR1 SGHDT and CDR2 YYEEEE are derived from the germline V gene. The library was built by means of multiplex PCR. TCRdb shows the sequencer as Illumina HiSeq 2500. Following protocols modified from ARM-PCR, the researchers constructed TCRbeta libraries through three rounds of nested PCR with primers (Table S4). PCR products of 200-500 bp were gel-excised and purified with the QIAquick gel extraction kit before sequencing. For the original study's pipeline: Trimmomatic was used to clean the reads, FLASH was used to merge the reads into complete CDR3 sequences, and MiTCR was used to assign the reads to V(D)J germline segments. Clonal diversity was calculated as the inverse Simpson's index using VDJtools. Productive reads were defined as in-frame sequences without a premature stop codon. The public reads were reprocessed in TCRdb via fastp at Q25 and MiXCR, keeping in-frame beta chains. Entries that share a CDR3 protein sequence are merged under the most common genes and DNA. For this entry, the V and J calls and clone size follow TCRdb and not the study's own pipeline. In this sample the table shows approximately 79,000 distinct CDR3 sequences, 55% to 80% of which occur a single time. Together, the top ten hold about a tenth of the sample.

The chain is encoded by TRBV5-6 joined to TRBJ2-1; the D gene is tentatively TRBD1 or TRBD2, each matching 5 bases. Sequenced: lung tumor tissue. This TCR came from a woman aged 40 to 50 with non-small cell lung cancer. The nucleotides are TGTGACAGCAAATATCGCCCCAATGGGGGATTAGATGAGCAGTTCTTC. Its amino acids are CDSKYRPNGGLDEQFF.